This T cell receptor beta chain was sequenced for a study of blood T cell repertoires in COVID-19. Overall study: The analysed material was cDNA or gDNA that came from T cells, B-cell-depleted T cells, or PBMCs.

Profiled with immunoSEQ multiplex PCR; TCRdb holds only in-frame clones, not every one. The repertoire holds some 64,000 clones, with approximately 81% as singletons. Per germline, CDR1 LNHDA and CDR2 SQIVND (reference sequence). Trimming shortened V by 2 bases and J by 1 base, and 9 bases separated the two germline ends. The CDR3 consists of 16 residues. Those enrolled in Seattle joined during active infection and were followed longitudinally afterward. The V and J genes are TRBV19 and TRBJ2-6; D ambiguous. The sample was peripheral blood. The TCR was taken from a man aged 55 to 69 with COVID-19, enrolled during active disease. This chain's CDR3 is CASSIMSVSGANVLTF. The CDR3 region has the DNA TGTGCCAGTAGTATAATGAGTGTTTCTGGGGCCAACGTCCTGACTTTC.